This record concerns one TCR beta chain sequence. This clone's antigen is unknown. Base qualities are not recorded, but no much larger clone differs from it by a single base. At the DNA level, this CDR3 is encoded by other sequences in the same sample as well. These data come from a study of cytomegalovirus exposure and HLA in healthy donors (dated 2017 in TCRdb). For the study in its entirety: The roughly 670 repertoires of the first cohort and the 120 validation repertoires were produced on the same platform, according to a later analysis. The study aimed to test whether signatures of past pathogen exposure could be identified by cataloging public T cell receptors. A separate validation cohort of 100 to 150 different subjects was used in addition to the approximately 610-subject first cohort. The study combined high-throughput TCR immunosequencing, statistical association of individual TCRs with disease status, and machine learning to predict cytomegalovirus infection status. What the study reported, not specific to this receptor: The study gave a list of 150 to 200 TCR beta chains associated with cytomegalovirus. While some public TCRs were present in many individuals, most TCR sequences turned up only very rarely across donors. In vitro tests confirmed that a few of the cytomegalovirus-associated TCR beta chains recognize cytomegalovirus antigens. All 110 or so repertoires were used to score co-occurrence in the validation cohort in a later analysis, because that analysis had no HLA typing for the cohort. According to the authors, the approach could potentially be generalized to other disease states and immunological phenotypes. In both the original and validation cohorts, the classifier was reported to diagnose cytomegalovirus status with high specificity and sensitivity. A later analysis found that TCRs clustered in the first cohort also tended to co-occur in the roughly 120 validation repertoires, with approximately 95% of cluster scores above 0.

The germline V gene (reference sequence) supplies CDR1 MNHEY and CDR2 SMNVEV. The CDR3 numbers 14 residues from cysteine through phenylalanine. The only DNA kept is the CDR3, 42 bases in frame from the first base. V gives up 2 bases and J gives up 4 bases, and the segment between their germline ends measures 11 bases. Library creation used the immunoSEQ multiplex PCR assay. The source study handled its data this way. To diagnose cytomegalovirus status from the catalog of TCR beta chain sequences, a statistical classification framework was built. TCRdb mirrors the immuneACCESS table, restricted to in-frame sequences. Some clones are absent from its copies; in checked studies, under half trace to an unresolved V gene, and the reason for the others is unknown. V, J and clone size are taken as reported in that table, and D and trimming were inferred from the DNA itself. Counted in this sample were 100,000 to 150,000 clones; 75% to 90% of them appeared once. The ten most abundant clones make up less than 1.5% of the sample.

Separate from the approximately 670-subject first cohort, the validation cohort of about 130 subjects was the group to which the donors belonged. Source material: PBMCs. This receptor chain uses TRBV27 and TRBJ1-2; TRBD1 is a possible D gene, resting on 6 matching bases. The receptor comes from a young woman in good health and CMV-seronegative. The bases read TGTGCCAGCAGTTTAAGCAGGGGAAGCTATGGCTACACCTTC. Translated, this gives CASSLSRGSYGYTF.